The present entry profiles one T cell receptor beta chain with its context. Antigen unknown. TCRdb's table, derived via immunoSEQ multiplex PCR, lists solely in-frame clones and lacks some. This sample carries tens of thousands of clones, 80% to 90% of them seen once, and the ten largest clones take roughly 15%. The sample originates from a study of T cells in localized non-small cell lung cancer. Trimming removed 6 bases from V and 7 bases from J, with 13 bases in between. CDR3 size: 12 residues. The V gene's germline CDR1 is MNHEY and CDR2 SVGAGI. Study results and caveats: In adjacent lung appeared a median approximately 61 of the top 100 tumor clones.

This sequence was found in a man between 40 and 75 years old with stage I squamous cell lung carcinoma. This specimen was peripheral blood, taken before any cancer treatment. The chain combines TRBV6-5 with TRBJ2-7; D not certain. CDR3 sequence: CASRGPLWEQYF. CDR3 bases: TGTGCCAGCAGAGGACCCCTTTGGGAGCAGTACTTC.